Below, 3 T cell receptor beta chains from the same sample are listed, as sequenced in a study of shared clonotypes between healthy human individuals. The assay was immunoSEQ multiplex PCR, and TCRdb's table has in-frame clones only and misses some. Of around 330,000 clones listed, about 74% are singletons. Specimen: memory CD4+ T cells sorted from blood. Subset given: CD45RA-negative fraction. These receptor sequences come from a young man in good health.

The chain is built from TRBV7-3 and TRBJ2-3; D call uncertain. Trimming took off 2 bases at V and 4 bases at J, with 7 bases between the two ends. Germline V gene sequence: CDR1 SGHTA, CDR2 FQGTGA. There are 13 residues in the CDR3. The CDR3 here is CASSLYGSDTQYF. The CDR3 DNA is TGTGCCAGCAGCTTATACGGATCAGATACGCAGTATTTT.

Written as DNA, the CDR3 is TGTGCCAGCAGCCCGGCCAGGGGGCGGCACACTGAAGCTTTCTTT. Translating gives CASSPARGRHTEAFF. The chain recombines TRBV4-2 with TRBJ1-1; 8 nucleotides align to TRBD1. CDR3 length: 15 amino acids. Germline V gives CDR1 LGHNA, CDR2 YNFKEQ. Trimming took 4 bases from V and 3 from J; bases not matched to a gene: 7.

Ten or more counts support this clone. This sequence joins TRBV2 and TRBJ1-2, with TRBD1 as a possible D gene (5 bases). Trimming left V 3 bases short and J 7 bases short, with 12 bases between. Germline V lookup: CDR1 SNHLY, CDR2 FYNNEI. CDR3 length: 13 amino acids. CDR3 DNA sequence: TGTGCCAGCAGTGAGACAGAGGGAGGTGGCTACACCTTC. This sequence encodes CASSETEGGGYTF.